This T cell receptor (beta chain) is from a study of cytotoxic CD8 clonotypes in ibrutinib-treated CLL. Germline V gene data show CDR1 as SNHLY and CDR2 as FYNNEI. The CDR3 loop spans 11 amino acids. Trimming left V 5 bases short and J 4 bases short, with 6 bases between. Measured with immunoSEQ multiplex PCR; TCRdb has only the in-frame clones, and not every one. Of about 200,000 clones listed, roughly 73% were seen once; the top ten hold over 10%. The sample was PBMCs, taken after 12 months of ibrutinib treatment. The J gene is TRBJ2-7, the V gene TRBV2; D gene unclear. The source is a human donor with chronic lymphocytic leukemia. The chain's CDR3 is CASSQVYEQYF. For the CDR3, the DNA is TGTGCCAGCAGTCAAGTGTACGAGCAGTACTTC.